What follows is one T cell receptor beta chain and its context. Researchers divided each subset's genomic DNA evenly across several immunoSEQ plates. Sequenced by immunoSEQ multiplex PCR; TCRdb stores in-frame clones only, minus some. The table has just over 2,000,000 clones, about 95% seen once. The data originate from a study of shared clonotypes between healthy human individuals. Looking at the study overall: The study used three CD4 naive, three CD4 memory, two CD8 naive and one CD8 memory plate per donor.

The CDR3 loop spans 13 amino acids. V lost 3 bases and J 4 bases, leaving 10 bases between the germline ends. Germline V gene data show CDR1 as SGDLS and CDR2 as YYNGEE. CD45RO negativity and positive selection for CCR7 defined naive CD8 cells, a population that excluded terminally differentiated effector memory CD45RA+ cells. The sequence was collected from a young man in good health. The chain carries TRBV9 and TRBJ1-2, with a possible D match to TRBD1 (6 bases). The specimen sequenced was naive CD8+ T cells sorted from blood. The CDR3 nucleotides are TGTGCCAGCAGCGAGGGACATCTCTATGGCTACACCTTC. Translation: CASSEGHLYGYTF.